A single sample gave rise to the 4 T cell receptor beta chains below, sequenced in a study of cytomegalovirus exposure and HLA in healthy donors. PCR involved 60 Vbeta and 13 Jbeta primers. The data were produced by immunoSEQ multiplex PCR, yet TCRdb's version contains in-frame clones alone and is incomplete. There are under 300,000 clones in the sample; roughly 81% occur only once, and approximately 2% lies in the top ten. Sequencing used PBMCs. These receptors were collected from a woman between 40 and 50 years old in good health and CMV-seropositive.

This clone has just a few counts. The chain uses TRBV6-1 and TRBJ2-3, with a weak D call TRBD1 (6 bases). CDR3 length: 14 amino acids. CDR1 is MNHNS and CDR2 is SASEGT in the germline V gene. Trimming stripped 8 bases from V and 0 bases from J, with 12 bases between. CDR3: CASADRESTDTQYF. The CDR3, as DNA: TGTGCCAGCGCGGACAGAGAAAGCACAGATACGCAGTATTTT.

V is TRBV19 and J is TRBJ1-5; 9 bases agree with TRBD1. The CDR3 sequence is 16 residues long. Unmatched junction bases numbered 9, after V lost 2 bases and J lost 7 bases. The germline V gene has CDR1 LNHDA and CDR2 SQIVND (reference sequence). The CDR3 loop is CASSIISGTGFQPQHF. The CDR3 DNA reads TGTGCCAGTAGTATAATATCCGGGACAGGGTTCCAGCCCCAGCATTTT.

The gene calls are TRBV28 and TRBJ2-3; 8 positions agree with TRBD2. J lost 4 bases, V lost 6 bases, and 6 bases had no gene match. Germline V gene data show CDR1 as MDHEN and CDR2 as SYDVKM. This CDR3 comprises 14 residues. The CDR3 region is CASSPGLGPDTQYF. CDR3 in DNA: TGTGCCAGCAGCCCGGGACTAGGCCCAGATACGCAGTATTTT.

V gene TRBV30 combines with J gene TRBJ2-7, with D possibly being TRBD1 (7 bases). The CDR3 sequence is 12 residues long. CDR1 is GTSNPN and CDR2 is SVGIG in the germline V gene (reference sequence). V lost 5 bases and J lost 5, with 13 bases in between. The CDR3 DNA is TGTGCCTGGGACGCAGGGGGGCACGAGCAGTACTTC. Translation: CAWDAGGHEQYF.